Presented here are 32 T cell receptor beta chains from one specimen sequenced in a study of shared clonotypes between healthy human individuals. Only in-frame clones appear in the TCRdb table, and some are missing; sequencing was by immunoSEQ multiplex PCR. The sample holds some 480,000 clones, 79% seen once. The specimen sequenced was PBMCs. The source of these receptors is a woman aged 40 to 49 in good health. Some clones in this sample may be carry-over from other donors' samples.

A note on this clone: Different DNA sequences within this sample yield the same CDR3. The CDR3 DNA reads TGTGCCAGCAGCTTTTCCGGCTCTGGGGCCAACGTCCTGACTTTC. It specifies CASSFSGSGANVLTF. The gene calls are TRBV7-9 and TRBJ2-6; D gene ambiguous. The germline V gene encodes CDR1 SEHNR and CDR2 FQNEAQ (reference sequence). This CDR3 is 15 amino acids long. Trimming removed 3 bases from V and 0 bases from J, with 6 bases in between.

This clone was detected ten times or more. The chain couples TRBV29-1 to TRBJ1-1; 8 bases line up with TRBD1. CDR1 and CDR2 from the germline V gene are SQVTM and ANQGSEA. Trimming took 2 bases from V and 5 from J; bases not matched to a gene: 7. The CDR3 totals 14 residues. The CDR3 nucleotides read TGCAGCGTTGAACCTACAGGGGGTGGGACTGAAGCTTTCTTT. It specifies CSVEPTGGGTEAFF.

Of note for this clone: A read error may produce the germline difference seen at one junction end. The same CDR3 also results from other DNA sequences found in this sample. This chain uses TRBV14 with TRBJ1-2, with D unclear. The CDR3 runs to 13 residues. Germline assignment: CDR1 SGHDN and CDR2 FVKESK. The chain's CDR3 is CASSQGLQYGYTF. The CDR3 coding sequence is TGTGCCAGCAGTCAAGGGCTCCAATATGGCTACACCTTC.

The chain is built from TRBV19 and TRBJ2-5; D is perhaps TRBD1 (6 bases). Germline CDR1 is LNHDA and CDR2 is SQIVND (reference sequence). Deletions cut 5 bases from V and 4 bases from J, with 11 bases between. This CDR3 spans 13 amino acids. CDR3 bases: TGTGCCAGTAGTGCCCGGGACACAGAGACCCAGTACTTC. Translation gives CASSARDTETQYF. The full variable domain, with the rest looked up from reference TRBV19 and TRBJ2-5, is DGGITQSPKYLFRKEGQNVTLSCEQNLNHDAMYWYRQDPGQGLRLIYYSQIVNDFQKGDIAEGYSVSREKKESFPLTVTSAQKNPTAFYLCASSARDTETQYFGPGTRLLVL.

V and J are TRBV27 and TRBJ2-3; no reliable D call. Germline CDR1 and CDR2: MNHEY and SMNVEV (reference sequence). V was clipped by 5 bases and J by 2 bases, with 8 bases between them. The CDR3 runs to 13 residues. In nucleotides, the CDR3 is TGTGCCAGCAGTCCTACTTACACAGATACGCAGTATTTT. This encodes CASSPTYTDTQYF.

The CDR3 reads CASSLRASGGPSEQFF. The CDR3 bases are TGTGCCAGCAGCTTAAGGGCTAGCGGGGGTCCCTCGGAGCAGTTCTTC. The rearrangement joins TRBV7-3 to TRBJ2-1; 10 nucleotides agree with TRBD2. Looked up from germline, CDR1 is SGHTA and CDR2 is FQGTGA. The CDR3 extends over 16 amino acids. Trimming removed 1 base from V and 10 bases from J; junction bases left unmatched: 10.

This chain connects TRBV28 to TRBJ1-4; the D is unclear. Per germline, CDR1 MDHEN and CDR2 SYDVKM. There are 14 residues in the CDR3. V lost 4 bases, J lost 1 base, and 7 bases lay in between. CDR3 DNA sequence: TGTGCCAGCAGTTCTCCTGGAACTAATGAAAAACTGTTTTTT. It codes for CASSSPGTNEKLFF.

The rearrangement uses TRBV7-3 and TRBJ2-3; D not certain. The V and J ends lost 5 bases and 11 bases respectively, with 8 bases between them. Germline-derived CDR1 and CDR2 are SGHTA and FQGTGA. The CDR3 has 10 residues. CDR3 amino acids: CASSPTKQYF. The CDR3, as DNA: TGTGCCAGCAGCCCCACGAAGCAGTATTTT.

This chain links TRBV11-2 with TRBJ2-5, with a tentative D call TRBD2 (5 bases). The CDR3 length is 14 residues. CDR1 is SGHAT, CDR2 FQNNGV, per germline. V lost 6 bases to trimming and J lost 2 bases, with 13 bases between them. DNA for the CDR3: TGTGCCAGCAGTTCGCCAGCGGTTCAAGAGACCCAGTACTTC. It translates to CASSSPAVQETQYF.

V is TRBV4-1 and J is TRBJ2-5; 8 bases are a match to TRBD1. The V gene's germline CDR1 is MGHRA and CDR2 YSYEKL. This CDR3 spans 17 amino acids. The junction had 9 bases not matched to a gene; V was cut back by 2 bases and J by 1 base. CDR3 in amino acids: CASSQNTGTGGQETQYF. The CDR3, as DNA: TGCGCCAGCAGCCAAAACACTGGGACAGGCGGCCAAGAGACCCAGTACTTC.

Only a few counts were recorded for this clone. This chain links TRBV19 with TRBJ2-7; TRBD2 aligns across 10 bases. The V segment lost 3 bases and the J segment 7 bases; nucleotides outside the gene matches: 6. The CDR3 is 14 amino acids. Per the germline V gene, CDR1 is LNHDA and CDR2 is SQIVND (reference sequence). The CDR3, as DNA: TGTGCCAGTAGTATTCTAGCGGGAGAAGGGGAGCAGTACTTC. This codes for CASSILAGEGEQYF.

This clone has more than one count but fewer than ten. Other DNA sequences of this sample code for an identical CDR3. The chain employs TRBV5-8 and TRBJ1-1, with 7 bases identical to TRBD1. The CDR3 is made up of 14 amino acids. V dropped 1 base and J dropped 4; count of bases not matched to a gene: 4. From germline, CDR1 is SGHTS and CDR2 YDEGEE. CDR3 loop: CASSLRGLGTEAFF. The CDR3 region has the DNA TGTGCCAGCAGCTTGAGGGGGCTGGGCACTGAAGCTTTCTTT.

The rearrangement uses TRBV19 and TRBJ2-2; the D call may be TRBD1 or TRBD2 (7 bases each). Trimming took off 8 bases at V and 7 bases at J, with 20 bases between the two ends. Germline CDR1 and CDR2: LNHDA and SQIVND (reference sequence). The CDR3 totals 15 residues. The CDR3 spells CASRGGGSFSGELFF. The CDR3 bases are TGTGCCAGTCGAGGGGGCGGGAGCTTTAGCGGGGAGCTGTTTTTT. The full variable domain, with the rest looked up from reference TRBV19 and TRBJ2-2, is DGGITQSPKYLFRKEGQNVTLSCEQNLNHDAMYWYRQDPGQGLRLIYYSQIVNDFQKGDIAEGYSVSREKKESFPLTVTSAQKNPTAFYLCASRGGGSFSGELFFGEGSRLTVL.

V usage is TRBV28 and J usage is TRBJ2-7; TRBD1 is a possible D gene (5 bases). V was pared by 6 bases and J by 0 bases, with 9 bases between. The CDR3 runs to 13 residues. Germline V lookup: CDR1 MDHEN, CDR2 SYDVKM. CDR3 residues: CASRDSFSYEQYF. CDR3 DNA sequence: TGTGCCAGCAGAGACAGTTTCTCCTACGAGCAGTACTTC.

This clone came up a few times. The genes are TRBV18 and TRBJ1-4; TRBD1 aligns across 7 bases. CDR1 is KGHSH and CDR2 is LQKENI in the germline V gene. The CDR3 has 14 residues. The trim removed 1 base at V and 7 bases at J, leaving 3 bases unmatched. The CDR3 region has the DNA TGTGCCAGCTCACCACAGGGGGCAAGTGAAAAACTGTTTTTT. This encodes CASSPQGASEKLFF.

The chain has TRBV4-2 and TRBJ2-1; 7 bases fit TRBD2. The CDR3 consists of 16 residues. After removal of 0 bases from V and 6 bases from J, the junction contained 8 bases not matched to a gene. Germline CDR1 reads LGHNA; CDR2 reads YNFKEQ. The CDR3 region has the DNA TGTGCCAGCAGCCAAGATATGACTAGCCCCTCCAATGAGCAGTTCTTC. This sequence encodes CASSQDMTSPSNEQFF.

V gene TRBV15 combines with J gene TRBJ2-3; no firm D call. V lost 9 bases and J lost 2, with 12 bases in between. CDR3 length equals 13 residues. Germline V gives CDR1 LNHNV, CDR2 YYDKDF (reference sequence). Written as DNA, the CDR3 is TGTGCCACAAAAGGTCGTTACACAGATACGCAGTATTTT. It specifies CATKGRYTDTQYF.

This clone was recorded at least ten times. The J gene is TRBJ2-7, the V gene TRBV2, with 7 positions matching TRBD1. In germline, CDR1 is SNHLY, CDR2 FYNNEI. The trim removed 6 bases at V and 4 bases at J, leaving 9 bases unmatched. This CDR3 region has 14 residues. This chain's CDR3 is CASRRGTEDYEQYF. As DNA, the CDR3 is TGTGCCAGCAGAAGAGGGACAGAAGATTACGAGCAGTACTTC.

The CDR3 is CASSLQGEAATAQYF. CDR3 nucleotides: TGTGCCAGCAGCCTACAGGGGGAGGCAGCAACGGCGCAGTACTTC. The chain combines TRBV6-1 with TRBJ2-7; 8 bases match TRBD1. The junction had 16 bases not matched to a gene; V was cut back by 6 bases and J by 9 bases. The germline V gene encodes CDR1 MNHNS and CDR2 SASEGT. This CDR3 comprises 15 residues.

This clone has more than one count but fewer than ten. CDR3 DNA sequence: TGCGCCAGCAGAACGACAGGGGGCGCCAGCACAGATACGCAGTATTTT. Translated: CASRTTGGASTDTQYF. This rearrangement joins TRBV5-1 to TRBJ2-3, with TRBD1 matching over 10 bases. J was trimmed by 0 bases and V by 5 bases; bases with no gene match: 6. This CDR3 is built from 16 residues. Germline CDR1 is SGHRS and CDR2 is YFSETQ.

V is TRBV7-8 and J is TRBJ2-2, with a tentative D call TRBD2 (7 bases). The CDR3 is made up of 17 amino acids. Trimming took off 7 bases at V and 0 bases at J, with 18 bases between the two ends. CDR1 is SGHVS, CDR2 FQNEAQ, per germline. CDR3 region: CASTKRGGHSNTGELFF. Written as DNA, the CDR3 is TGTGCCAGCACCAAACGCGGGGGACATTCGAACACCGGGGAGCTGTTTTTT.

Only a few counts were recorded for this clone. The chain recombines TRBV7-9 with TRBJ2-2, with D maybe TRBD2 (5 bases). Trimming took 3 bases from V and 2 from J, leaving 10 bases between them. Per the germline V gene, CDR1 is SEHNR and CDR2 is FQNEAQ (reference sequence). The CDR3 runs 15 residues. CDR3: CASSFLGVNTGELFF. The CDR3 DNA sequence: TGTGCCAGCAGCTTCTTGGGAGTTAACACCGGGGAGCTGTTTTTT.

The DNA for the CDR3 is TGTGCCAGCAGTCCCTCGGCTACTAGCGGGGTCTACGAGCAGTACTTC. Amino acids: CASSPSATSGVYEQYF. The rearrangement links TRBV27 to TRBJ2-7; TRBD2 matches at 10 bases. The CDR3 loop spans 16 amino acids. Germline V lookup: CDR1 MNHEY, CDR2 SMNVEV (reference sequence). V shed 5 bases, J shed 3 bases, and the junction held 10 bases outside the gene matches.

This clone was seen a handful of times. V and J are TRBV6-6 and TRBJ1-1; D remains unclear. This CDR3 spans 11 amino acids. From germline, CDR1 is MNHNY and CDR2 SVGAGI (reference sequence). Trimming removed 4 bases from V and 2 bases from J, with 2 bases in between. The chain's CDR3 is CASSSNTEAFF. The CDR3 coding sequence is TGTGCCAGCAGTTCAAACACTGAAGCTTTCTTT.

Points on this clone: The junction differs from germline at one of its ends, possibly a read error. The chain joins TRBV5-8 to TRBJ1-5; no clear D gene. The CDR3 sequence is 13 residues long. Looked up from germline, CDR1 is SGHTS and CDR2 is YDEGEE. The CDR3 bases are TGTGCCAGAAGCTTGGCGCAAAATCAGCCCCAGCATTTT. As protein: CARSLAQNQPQHF.

The chain carries TRBV4-2 and TRBJ2-5; TRBD2 agrees at 8 bases. Germline trimming cut 0 bases from V and 2 bases from J; bases unmatched to any gene: 8. Germline V lookup: CDR1 LGHNA, CDR2 YNFKEQ. The CDR3 consists of 17 residues. The CDR3 nucleotides are TGTGCCAGCAGCCAAGATCCCCCGGCTAGCGGGCAAGAGACCCAGTACTTC. Its protein is CASSQDPPASGQETQYF.

The chain joins TRBV5-1 to TRBJ2-4, with D hard to call. Germline CDR1 and CDR2: SGHRS and YFSETQ. Trimming stripped 0 bases from V and 6 bases from J, with 10 bases between. The CDR3 covers 14 residues. The CDR3, as DNA: TGCGCCAGCAGCTTGGAGGCAGTCGGAAACATTCAGTACTTC. As protein: CASSLEAVGNIQYF.

There are a few counts of this clone. The chain uses TRBV7-2 and TRBJ2-4; 15 bases match TRBD2. Looked up from germline, CDR1 is SGHTA and CDR2 is FQGNSA. The CDR3 consists of 15 residues. The J segment lost 8 bases and the V segment lost 3 bases, leaving 2 bases of the junction unmatched. CDR3 DNA: TGTGCCAGCAGCTTGAGGACTAGCGGGGGGGACATTCAGTACTTC. This translates into CASSLRTSGGDIQYF. Using reference TRBV7-2 and TRBJ2-4 for the parts outside the CDR3, the full variable domain is GAGVSQSPSNKVTEKGKDVELRCDPISGHTALYWYRQSLGQGLEFLIYFQGNSAPDKSGLPSDRFSAERTGGSVSTLTIQRTQQEDSAVYLCASSLRTSGGDIQYFGAGTRLSVL.

This clone was found once. The chain uses TRBV4-2 and TRBJ2-3; TRBD2 matches at 8 bases. Germline CDR1 is LGHNA and CDR2 is YNFKEQ. J gave up 4 bases and V 1 base, and 4 bases lay outside the gene matches. The CDR3 is 15 residues long. The CDR3 nucleotides are TGTGCCAGCAGCCAAGCCACAGCGGGAGCAGATACGCAGTATTTT. Translating gives CASSQATAGADTQYF.

J is TRBJ2-5 and V is TRBV19, with a possible D match to TRBD2 (5 bases). Germline CDR1 and CDR2: LNHDA and SQIVND (reference sequence). Trimming stripped 6 bases from V and 5 bases from J, with 16 bases between. The CDR3 is made up of 14 amino acids. The CDR3 region is CASRPAGSIETQYF. Written as DNA, the CDR3 is TGTGCCAGTAGACCTGCTGGGAGTATTGAGACCCAGTACTTC. Filled out from reference TRBV19 and TRBJ2-5, the complete variable domain reads DGGITQSPKYLFRKEGQNVTLSCEQNLNHDAMYWYRQDPGQGLRLIYYSQIVNDFQKGDIAEGYSVSREKKESFPLTVTSAQKNPTAFYLCASRPAGSIETQYFGPGTRLLVL.

The CDR3 loop is CASRRPAANYGYTF. The CDR3 nucleotides read TGTGCCAGCAGGCGGCCAGCTGCTAACTATGGCTACACCTTC. The chain is built from TRBV28 and TRBJ1-2; D is unresolved. This CDR3 is 14 amino acids long. Germline V gene data show CDR1 as MDHEN and CDR2 as SYDVKM. The V gene lost 6 bases and the J gene lost 0 bases, with 11 bases spanning the gap.

This chain connects TRBV30 to TRBJ1-2; D perhaps matches TRBD1 (6 bases). Trimming stripped 4 bases from V and 5 bases from J, with 14 bases between. The CDR3 has 13 residues. CDR1 and CDR2 (germline): GTSNPN, SVGIG (reference sequence). The CDR3 loop reads CAWTEDRNYGYTF. Written as DNA, the CDR3 is TGTGCCTGGACCGAAGACAGGAATTATGGCTACACCTTC.